These 8 T cell receptor beta chains came from one sample sequenced in a study of T cell repertoires in cytomegalovirus infection. TCRdb reanalysed the reads using MiXCR and keeps one entry per CDR3 protein. The table has hundreds of thousands of distinct CDR3 sequences, approximately 31% seen once. These receptors lack a known antigen. This specimen was cultured CD8+ T cells from PBMCs, taken from culture after CMV antigen stimulation. All receptors come from a human donor in good health (CMV status not recorded). Some clones in this sample may be carry-over from other donors' samples.

This chain uses TRBV11-3 with TRBJ2-6, with TRBD1 identical over 7 bases. The CDR3 spans 20 residues. After removal of 1 base from V and 3 bases from J, the junction contained 15 bases not matched to a gene. The germline CDR1 and CDR2 sequences are SGHNT and YENEEA. In DNA form, the CDR3 reads TGTGCCAGCAGCTTAGGCTTTGAAGGGGGCGCTGAGAGTGGGGCCAACGTCCTGACTTTC. This codes for CASSLGFEGGAESGANVLTF.

The V call is TRBV6-1, the J call TRBJ1-1; D unclear. Germline V CDR1 and CDR2: MNHNS, SASEGT. Between the trimmed V and J ends, which lost 7 bases and 7 bases, there was a span of 16 bases. CDR3 length: 13 amino acids. CDR3 nucleotide sequence: TGTGCCAGCACCCCAGTTATGGTGAATGAAGCTTTCTTT. Translating gives CASTPVMVNEAFF.

On this clonotype: At one boundary the junction diverges from the germline segment, which might be a read error. CDR3 bases: TGTGCCAACAGTTTATCAGGGGGTAGTTCATATGGCTACACCTTC. Amino acids: CANSLSGGSSYGYTF. The V gene is TRBV12-3 or TRBV12-4, the J gene TRBJ1-2; 7 bases match TRBD1. The CDR3 is made up of 15 amino acids.

The chain uses TRBV12-3 or TRBV12-4 and TRBJ2-3, with unresolved D. Trimming left V 6 bases short and J 3 bases short, with 16 bases between. This CDR3 comprises 15 residues. The DNA for the CDR3 is TGTGCCAGCAGCCTTCGACTCGTAAGGACAGATACGCAGTATTTT. It yields the protein CASSLRLVRTDTQYF.

The CDR3 loop reads CASSVSWFMAAGTSGGTNTGELFF. DNA for the CDR3: TGTGCCAGCAGTGTATCTTGGTTTATGGCGGCCGGGACTAGCGGGGGTACGAACACCGGGGAGCTGTTTTTT. The V call is TRBV2, the J call TRBJ2-2; TRBD2 matches 14 bases. The V segment lost 4 bases and the J segment 0 bases; nucleotides outside the gene matches: 22. CDR1 is SNHLY and CDR2 is FYNNEI in the germline V gene. The CDR3 is made up of 24 amino acids.

This clonotype was counted many times. This sequence joins TRBV7-6 and TRBJ2-3; TRBD2 matches at 13 bases. Per the germline V gene, CDR1 is SGHVS and CDR2 is FNYEAQ. There are 17 residues in the CDR3. Losses at the gene ends were 5 bases for V and 2 bases for J; bases not matched to a gene: 7. CDR3 coding DNA: TGTGCCAGCAGCGAAAGGACTAGCGGGGGCACCACAGATACGCAGTATTTT. This encodes CASSERTSGGTTDTQYF.

J is TRBJ1-1 and V is TRBV7-9; tentatively, D is TRBD1 (6 bases). The CDR3 contains 14 residues. V gave up 8 bases and J gave up 0 bases, with 13 bases separating them. From germline, CDR1 is SEHNR and CDR2 FQNEAQ (reference sequence). The CDR3, as DNA: TGTGCCAGCCAACTACGGGACATGAACACTGAAGCTTTCTTT. Translating it yields CASQLRDMNTEAFF. The whole variable domain, filled in from reference TRBV7-9 and TRBJ1-1, reads DTGVSQNPRHKITKRGQNVTFRCDPISEHNRLYWYRQTLGQGPEFLTYFQNEAQLEKSRLLSDRFSAERPKGSFSTLEIQRTEQGDSAMYLCASQLRDMNTEAFFGQGTRLTVV.

This chain joins TRBV10-3 and TRBJ1-1; TRBD1 agrees at 10 bases. The V gene's germline CDR1 is ENHRY and CDR2 SYGVKD. With V trimmed by 8 bases and J by 3 bases, 3 bases remained unmatched. The CDR3 has 13 amino acids. The DNA for the CDR3 is TGTGCCATCGCTGGGACAGGGGACACTGAAGCTTTCTTT. Translated, it gives CAIAGTGDTEAFF.